The clone carrying this TCR beta chain was detected only a few times. The sample is drawn from a study of shared clonotypes between healthy human individuals. Using immunoSEQ multiplex PCR, the repertoire was profiled, and TCRdb retains in-frame clones only, with some absent. The repertoire consists of approximately 2,000,000 clones, with around 95% occurring once and the leading ten covering about 1.7%. V lost 0 bases and J 5 bases, leaving 5 bases between the germline ends. The germline CDR1 and CDR2 sequences are SGDLS and YYNGEE. This CDR3 spans 13 amino acids. The naive CD8 population came from CD45RO-negative cells selected for CCR7, without terminally differentiated effector memory CD45RA+ cells.

The V gene is TRBV9, the J gene TRBJ2-2, with D unresolved. This clonotype originated in a man aged 18 to 30 in good health. Some clones in this sample may be carry-over from other donors' samples. Material for sequencing was naive CD8+ T cells from PBMCs. The CDR3 region is CASSVEPTGELFF. In DNA form, the CDR3 reads TGTGCCAGCAGCGTAGAACCGACCGGGGAGCTGTTTTTT.